The entry that follows covers one TCR beta chain sequence. The sample belongs to a study of blood T cell repertoires in COVID-19. Study-level information: Acute-phase and convalescent COVID-19 samples originated in the United States, Italy and Spain. Sources were T cells, B-cell-depleted T cells, or PBMCs; the material itself was cDNA or gDNA.

Original processing methods: How many nucleated cells were present was estimated from reference gene primer amplification. TCRdb keeps only in-frame clones here, not all; method: immunoSEQ multiplex PCR. That table gives V, J and clone size, and the DNA gave D and trimming. The sample contains a few hundred thousand clones, roughly 87% of which appear only once. Participants were aged about 18 to 90 years, lived in 20 to 30 US areas, and enrolled virtually. This CDR3 is built from 12 residues. Germline V gives CDR1 SNHLY, CDR2 FYNNEI. The V segment lost 5 bases and the J segment 12 bases; nucleotides outside the gene matches: 7.

Sequencing was carried out using PBMCs or T cells enriched from blood (not recorded which). The receptor was derived from a woman in her thirties who had recovered from COVID-19. This rearrangement joins TRBV2 to TRBJ1-1, with 9 bases fitting TRBD1. Here the CDR3 DNA reads TGTGCCAGCAGTACGGGACAGGGAACGACTTTCTTT. Its translation is CASSTGQGTTFF.